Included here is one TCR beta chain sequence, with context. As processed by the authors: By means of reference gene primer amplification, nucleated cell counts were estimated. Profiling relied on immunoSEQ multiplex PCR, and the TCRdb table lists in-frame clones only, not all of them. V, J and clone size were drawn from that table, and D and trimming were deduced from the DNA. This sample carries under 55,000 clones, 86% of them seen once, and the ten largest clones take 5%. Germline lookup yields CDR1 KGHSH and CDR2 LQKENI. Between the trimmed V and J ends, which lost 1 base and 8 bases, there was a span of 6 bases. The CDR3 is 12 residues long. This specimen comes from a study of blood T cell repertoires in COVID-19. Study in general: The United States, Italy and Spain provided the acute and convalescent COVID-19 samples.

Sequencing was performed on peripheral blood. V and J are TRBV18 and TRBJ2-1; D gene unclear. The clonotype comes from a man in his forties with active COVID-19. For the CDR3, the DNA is TGTGCCAGCTCACCACGTTTCGATGAGCAGTTCTTC. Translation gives CASSPRFDEQFF.